Shown below are 16 T cell receptor beta chains from a single sample sequenced in a study of T cells of healthy individuals. One entry per CDR3 protein results from TCRdb running MiXCR on the 5' RACE reads. The repertoire holds nearly 100,000 distinct CDR3 sequences, 17% seen once, with around 6.5% in the top ten. Receptors originate from a human donor in good health.

In this sample, this clonotype turned up a few times. The genes are TRBV20-1 and TRBJ2-7; tentative D call: TRBD1 (6 bases). With 5 bases removed from V and 5 bases from J, the gap between germline ends came to 22 bases. The V gene's germline CDR1 is DFQATT and CDR2 SNEGSKA (reference sequence). The CDR3 spans 15 residues. The CDR3 DNA is TGCAGTGCTCACCTCCGGCCACAGGGAATCCACGAGCAGTACTTC. It codes for CSAHLRPQGIHEQYF.

This clonotype was detected ten times or more. The chain combines TRBV20-1 with TRBJ1-5; D uncertain. The CDR3 consists of 17 residues. Trimming stripped 5 bases from V and 0 bases from J, with 20 bases between. Germline V gives CDR1 DFQATT, CDR2 SNEGSKA (reference sequence). The CDR3 sequence is CSAGTEGLSHSNQPQHF. CDR3 nucleotides: TGCAGTGCTGGAACCGAAGGACTGAGCCATAGCAATCAGCCCCAGCATTTT.

This clonotype came up many times. The chain combines TRBV5-6 with TRBJ1-2; D unresolved. Trimming pared 2 bases from V and 1 base from J, leaving 3 bases between. Germline loops: CDR1 SGHDT, CDR2 YYEEEE. The CDR3 spans 12 residues. The CDR3 reads CASSFGNYGYTF. In DNA form, the CDR3 reads TGTGCCAGCAGCTTCGGTAACTATGGCTACACCTTC.

The V and J genes are TRBV11-2 and TRBJ2-1; 11 bases agree with TRBD2. V trimming: 7 bases; J trimming: 3 bases; junction bases outside the gene matches: 11. The length of the CDR3 is 17 residues. CDR1 and CDR2 from the germline V gene are SGHAT and FQNNGV. In nucleotides, the CDR3 is TGTGCCAGCACCCCACCAGCTAGCGGGAGGAGCTACAATGAGCAGTTCTTC. Translation: CASTPPASGRSYNEQFF.

This clonotype was detected only a few times. The chain has TRBV10-3 and TRBJ1-5, with no clear D. The CDR3 length is 14 residues. V was pared by 3 bases and J by 3 bases, with 9 bases between. Germline-derived CDR1 and CDR2 are ENHRY and SYGVKD. CDR3 sequence (DNA): TGTGCCATCAGTGACCAGACTCCCAATCAGCCCCAGCATTTT. This codes for CAISDQTPNQPQHF.

This clonotype turned up a few times. The rearrangement joins TRBV7-9 to TRBJ1-1, with D maybe TRBD1 (6 bases). Germline assignment: CDR1 SEHNR and CDR2 FQNEAQ (reference sequence). This CDR3 has 17 amino acids. Trimming pared 3 bases from V and 4 bases from J, leaving 21 bases between. CDR3 sequence reads: CASSLNSWGAISTEAFF. Here the CDR3 DNA reads TGTGCCAGCAGCTTGAACAGCTGGGGGGCAATTAGCACTGAAGCTTTCTTT.

The chain combines TRBV6-5 with TRBJ2-7; 7 nucleotides match TRBD2. The CDR3 runs to 16 residues. With V trimmed by 0 bases and J by 7 bases, 12 bases remained unmatched. Germline V CDR1 and CDR2: MNHEY, SVGAGI. The DNA of the CDR3 is TGTGCCAGCAGTTACTCGGTCAGCGGGGCCTACCGAGAGCAGTACTTC. Translated, it gives CASSYSVSGAYREQYF.

CDR3 residues: CASSRGPFNTEAFF. CDR3 coding DNA: TGTGCCAGCAGCCGAGGTCCCTTTAACACTGAAGCTTTCTTT. The rearrangement uses TRBV7-2 and TRBJ1-1; unclear D gene. Looked up from germline, CDR1 is SGHTA and CDR2 is FQGNSA. CDR3 length: 14 amino acids. V shed 5 bases and J shed 2 bases, with 12 bases lying between them.

This clonotype was counted a few times. The chain links TRBV11-2 to TRBJ2-2, with D unresolved. This CDR3 is 13 amino acids long. The germline CDR1 and CDR2 sequences are SGHAT and FQNNGV. V was trimmed by 1 base and J by 8 bases, leaving 8 bases between them. In DNA, the CDR3 is TGTGCCAGCAGCTTAGGTTTCTCGGGGGAGCTGTTTTTT. Its translation is CASSLGFSGELFF. The full variable domain, rest sourced from reference TRBV11-2 and TRBJ2-2, is EAGVAQSPRYKIIEKRQSVAFWCNPISGHATLYWYQQILGQGPKLLIQFQNNGVVDDSQLPKDRFSAERLKGVDSTLKIQPAKLEDSAVYLCASSLGFSGELFFGEGSRLTVL.

This clonotype was counted ten times or more. The chain employs TRBV5-6 and TRBJ1-2; tentative D call: TRBD1 (5 bases). The CDR3 runs to 16 residues. V lost 0 bases and J lost 3, with 15 bases in between. Per the germline V gene, CDR1 is SGHDT and CDR2 is YYEEEE. The CDR3 reads CASSLVVQGSDYGYTF. The CDR3 DNA sequence: TGTGCCAGCAGCTTGGTGGTGCAGGGATCTGACTATGGCTACACCTTC.

This clonotype has a handful of counts. This chain connects TRBV18 to TRBJ1-6; no clear D. Deletions cut 3 bases from V and 10 bases from J, with 16 bases between. CDR3 length equals 15 residues. CDR1 is KGHSH, CDR2 LQKENI, per germline. In DNA form, the CDR3 reads TGTGCCAGCTCACCCCTGGCGGGTTCTATCTCACCCCTCCACTTT. As protein: CASSPLAGSISPLHF. Variable domain in full (rest from reference TRBV18 and TRBJ1-6): NAGVMQNPRHLVRRRGQEARLRCSPMKGHSHVYWYRQLPEEGLKFMVYLQKENIIDESGMPKERFSAEFPKEGPSILRIQQVVRGDSAAYFCASSPLAGSISPLHFGNGTRLTVT.

The table lists this clonotype with many counts. The junction departs from the called germline gene at one end, perhaps through a read error. The chain joins TRBV5-1 to TRBJ1-6; D call uncertain. This CDR3 is 13 amino acids long. Per germline, CDR1 SGHRS and CDR2 YFSETQ. The CDR3 protein is CASSLTYNSPLHF. CDR3 DNA: TGCGCCAGCAGCTTGACCTACAATTCACCCCTCCACTTT.

This clonotype has just a few counts. The chain links TRBV6-5 to TRBJ2-7; 10 bases agree with TRBD2. The length of the CDR3 is 14 residues. Germline CDR1 MNHEY, CDR2 SVGAGI. Trimming cost V 3 bases and J 4 bases; bases outside gene matches: 3. The CDR3 loop is CASSYSGGRYEQYF. The CDR3 DNA is TGTGCCAGCAGTTATAGCGGGGGGAGGTACGAGCAGTACTTC.

This chain uses TRBV4-3 with TRBJ2-7; possibly TRBD1 for D (5 bases). The CDR3 is made up of 16 amino acids. V lost 1 base and J 4 bases, leaving 17 bases between the germline ends. From germline, CDR1 is LGHNA and CDR2 YSLEER. CDR3 amino acids: CASSQAWAGRQYEQYF. CDR3 nucleotides: TGCGCCAGCAGCCAAGCATGGGCAGGTCGACAGTACGAGCAGTACTTC.

This clonotype came up a few times. This chain connects TRBV6-5 to TRBJ2-3; 9 nucleotides match TRBD1. This CDR3 has 14 residues. The V and J ends lost 6 bases and 7 bases, in that order; junction bases with no gene match: 8. Germline values: CDR1 MNHEY, CDR2 SVGAGI. In nucleotides, the CDR3 is TGTGCCAGCAGACCGGGACAGGGTCAATATACGCAGTATTTT. Protein sequence: CASRPGQGQYTQYF.

The chain carries TRBV7-9 and TRBJ1-1, with D perhaps TRBD1 (5 bases). The CDR3 length is 15 residues. Per the germline V gene, CDR1 is SEHNR and CDR2 is FQNEAQ (reference sequence). V dropped 8 bases and J dropped 0 bases, with 16 bases sitting between them. CDR3 sequence (DNA): TGTGCCAGCCATATCGTCCAGGGTCTGAACACTGAAGCTTTCTTT. Residues: CASHIVQGLNTEAFF.